A single sample is the source of the 6 T cell receptor beta chains below, sequenced in a study of blood T cell repertoires in COVID-19. Profiling relied on immunoSEQ multiplex PCR, and the TCRdb table lists in-frame clones only, not all of them. The sample lists about 22,000 clones; 80% to 95% were seen once. The sample comprised peripheral blood. Source of these receptors: a man aged 70 or older with acute or convalescent COVID-19.

The J gene is TRBJ1-5, the V gene TRBV18; TRBD1 is a possible D gene (5 bases). The CDR3 runs 15 residues. V lost 1 base to trimming and J lost 3 bases, with 10 bases between them. CDR1 KGHSH and CDR2 LQKENI come from the germline V gene. This CDR3 reads CASSPQGINNQPQHF. CDR3 nucleotides: TGTGCCAGCTCACCACAGGGGATAAACAATCAGCCCCAGCATTTT.

Here the CDR3 reads CASRTSGGTGELFF. The CDR3 DNA reads as TGTGCCAGCAGGACTAGCGGGGGCACCGGGGAGCTGTTTTTT. The chain links TRBV27 to TRBJ2-2; TRBD2 matches 12 bases. Trimming at V came to 6 bases and at J to 4 bases, leaving 0 bases not matched to a gene. Germline CDR1 reads MNHEY; CDR2 reads SMNVEV (reference sequence). The CDR3 contains 14 residues.

This chain uses TRBV7-8 with TRBJ2-6; D possibly corresponds to TRBD1 (6 bases). CDR3 size: 20 residues. V gave up 3 bases and J gave up 2 bases, with 23 bases separating them. Germline loops: CDR1 SGHVS, CDR2 FQNEAQ. The CDR3 loop reads CASSFNFRGFNSAGANVLTF. For the CDR3, the DNA is TGTGCCAGCAGCTTCAACTTTAGGGGGTTCAATTCCGCTGGGGCCAACGTCCTGACTTTC.

This clone has a single count. The gene calls are TRBV5-5 and TRBJ2-7; D is perhaps TRBD2 (6 bases). CDR3 size: 14 residues. Trimming cost V 4 bases and J 3 bases, with 14 bases left between them. From germline, CDR1 is SGHKS and CDR2 YYEKEE (reference sequence). The CDR3: CASSPRDSHYEQYF. The CDR3 DNA reads as TGTGCCAGCAGCCCTCGGGACTCCCACTACGAGCAGTACTTC.

The genes are TRBV7-2 and TRBJ2-1, with 11 bases lining up with TRBD2. Germline V gives CDR1 SGHTA, CDR2 FQGNSA. The CDR3 contains 19 residues. V dropped 5 bases and J dropped 6; count of bases not matched to a gene: 18. Here the CDR3 reads CASSPSSLLAGALVNEQFF. In nucleotides, the CDR3 is TGTGCCAGCAGCCCATCCTCCTTACTAGCGGGAGCCCTGGTCAATGAGCAGTTCTTC.

The rearrangement links TRBV3-1 (or the pseudogene TRBV3-2) to TRBJ1-3; D call uncertain. This CDR3 contains 15 residues. Trimming removed 0 bases at V and 4 bases at J, with 10 bases between. Looked up from germline, CDR1 is LGHDT and CDR2 is YNNKEL (reference sequence). CDR3 nucleotide sequence: TGTGCCAGCAGCCAAGATGCGATGGGCGGAAACACCATATATTTT. This translates into CASSQDAMGGNTIYF.